The T cell receptor (beta chain) described here comes from a study of tumor and adjacent non-tumor tissue in lung cancer. Three rounds of nested PCR, following a modified ARM-PCR protocol, produced the TCRbeta library. In TCRdb, the multiplex PCR reads were re-called with MiXCR into one record per CDR3 protein. This table has roughly 75,000 distinct CDR3 sequences, nearly 70% appearing once. About this clonotype itself: What it binds is unknown.

No cell sorting was done before RNA was extracted from the tissue. The normal lung tissue was taken more than 3 cm from the tumor edge. General observations from the study: TCR diversity was significantly greater in tumor than normal lung tissue.

Trimming removed 6 bases at V and 4 bases at J, with 12 bases between. The CDR3 spans 14 residues. Per the germline V gene, CDR1 is MNHNY and CDR2 is SVGAGI (reference sequence). Sequenced input: distant non-tumor lung tissue. The chain uses TRBV6-6 and TRBJ1-4; D is uncertain. The receptor was derived from a woman between 50 and 59 years old with non-small cell lung cancer. This CDR3 is CASRTRSINEKLFF. DNA for the CDR3: TGTGCCAGCAGGACACGGTCTATTAATGAAAAACTGTTTTTT.